This TCR beta chain came from a study of T cell responses to AZD1222 COVID-19 vaccine. Overall study results and limits: With dominance at 160-218 and 743-854, vaccine-associated CD4 TCRs spanned spike. Researchers took repertoire samples only after the peak T cell response had come. Within unmutated variant regions lay the reported targets of nearly half of spike-specific TCRs.

The repertoire was sequenced with immunoSEQ multiplex PCR; TCRdb's copy has only in-frame clones and lacks some. There are roughly 130,000 clones in the sample; approximately 85% occur only once, and approximately 8% lies in the top ten. Concerning this clone itself: Its antigen is unidentified.

Between the trimmed V and J ends, which lost 4 bases and 0 bases, there was a span of 13 bases. Germline V CDR1 and CDR2: SQVTM, ANQGSEA. The CDR3 contains 16 residues. The clonotype originates from an adult in good health. The chain carries TRBV29-1 and TRBJ1-6; a weak D match, TRBD1 (6 bases). The source was peripheral blood, collected on day 0 of AZD1222 vaccination. CDR3 nucleotide sequence: TGCAGCGTTGCGTTGACAGGATCCTCCTATAATTCACCCCTCCACTTT. It encodes CSVALTGSSYNSPLHF. Together with reference TRBV29-1 and TRBJ1-6, the CDR3 gives the full variable domain: SAVISQKPSRDICQRGTSLTIQCQVDSQVTMMFWYRQQPGQSLTLIATANQGSEATYESGFVIDKFPISRPNLTFSTLTVSNMSPEDSSIYLCSVALTGSSYNSPLHFGNGTRLTVT.